The clone carrying this T cell receptor (beta chain) was seen at least ten times. Clinicians diagnosed patients from clinical symptoms, serum thyroxine and TRAb, thyroid ultrasound and orbital computed tomography. Each 10 ml fresh peripheral blood draw supplied the PBMCs. RNA transcripts provided the source from which TCR beta CDR3 regions were amplified. The HTBI primer set was used in a first-round RT-PCR of the TCR CDR3. MiXCR was run by TCRdb on the multiplex PCR reads, yielding one entry per CDR3 protein. The repertoire includes about 260,000 distinct CDR3 sequences, under 30% of them detected once, and about a quarter sits in the top ten. The sample belongs to a study of T cells in Graves' hyperthyroidism and ophthalmopathy. Sequencing was carried out using blood. The receptor's source is a man aged 35-49 years with Graves' hyperthyroidism that later progressed to Graves' ophthalmopathy.

The CDR3 reads CASRDRVDTEAFF. The DNA of the CDR3 is TGTGCCAGCAGAGACAGGGTGGACACTGAAGCTTTCTTT. The chain recombines TRBV2 with TRBJ1-1; 7 nucleotides agree with TRBD1. This CDR3 has 13 residues. Germline assignment: CDR1 SNHLY and CDR2 FYNNEI. V lost 6 bases and J lost 3; bases outside the gene matches: 4.